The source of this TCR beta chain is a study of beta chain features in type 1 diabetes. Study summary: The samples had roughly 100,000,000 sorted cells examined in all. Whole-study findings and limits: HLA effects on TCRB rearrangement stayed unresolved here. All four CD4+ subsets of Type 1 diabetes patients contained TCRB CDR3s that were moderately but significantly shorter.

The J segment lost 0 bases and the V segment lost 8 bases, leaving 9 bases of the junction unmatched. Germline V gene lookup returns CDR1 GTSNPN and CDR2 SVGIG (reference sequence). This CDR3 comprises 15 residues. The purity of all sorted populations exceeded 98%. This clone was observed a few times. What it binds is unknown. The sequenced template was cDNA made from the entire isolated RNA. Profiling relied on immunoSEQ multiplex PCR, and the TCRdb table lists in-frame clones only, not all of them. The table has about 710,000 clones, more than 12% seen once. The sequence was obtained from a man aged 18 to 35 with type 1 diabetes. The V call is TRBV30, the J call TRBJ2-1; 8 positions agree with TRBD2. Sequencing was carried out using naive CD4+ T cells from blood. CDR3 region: CAGGGRLSSYNEQFF. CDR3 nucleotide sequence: TGTGCCGGCGGCGGGAGGCTCAGCTCCTACAATGAGCAGTTCTTC. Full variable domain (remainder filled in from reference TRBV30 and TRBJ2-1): SQTIHQWPATLVQPVGSPLSLECTVEGTSNPNLYWYRQAAGRGLQLLFYSVGIGQISSEVPQNLSASRPQDRQFILSSKKLLLSDSGFYLCAGGGRLSSYNEQFFGPGTRLTVL.